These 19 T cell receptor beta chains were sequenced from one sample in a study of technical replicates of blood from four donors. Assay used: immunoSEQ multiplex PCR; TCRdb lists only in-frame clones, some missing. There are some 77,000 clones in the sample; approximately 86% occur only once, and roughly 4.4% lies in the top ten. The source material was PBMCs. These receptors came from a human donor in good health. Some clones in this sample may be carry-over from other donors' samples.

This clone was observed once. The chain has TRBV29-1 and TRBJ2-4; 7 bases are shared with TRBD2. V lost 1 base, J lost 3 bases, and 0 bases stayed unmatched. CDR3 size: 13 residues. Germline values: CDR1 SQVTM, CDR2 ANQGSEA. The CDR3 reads CSVEGGGKNIQYF. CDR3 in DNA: TGCAGCGTTGAAGGGGGGGGCAAAAACATTCAGTACTTC.

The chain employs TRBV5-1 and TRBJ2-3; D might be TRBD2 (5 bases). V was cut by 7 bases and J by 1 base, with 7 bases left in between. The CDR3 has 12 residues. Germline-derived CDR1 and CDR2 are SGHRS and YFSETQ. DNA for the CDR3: TGCGCCAGCGGAGCGGGCACAGATACGCAGTATTTT. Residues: CASGAGTDTQYF. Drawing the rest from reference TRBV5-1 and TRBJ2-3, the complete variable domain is KAGVTQTPRYLIKTRGQQVTLSCSPISGHRSVSWYQQTPGQGLQFLFEYFSETQRNKGNFPGRFSGRQFSNSRSEMNVSTLELGDSALYLCASGAGTDTQYFGPGTRLTVL.

The CDR3 sequence is CSVGTGGGSDTQYF. The DNA of the CDR3 is TGCAGCGTTGGGACAGGGGGTGGGTCAGATACGCAGTATTTT. The V gene is TRBV29-1, the J gene TRBJ2-3; 10 bases are shared with TRBD1. Germline V gene sequence: CDR1 SQVTM, CDR2 ANQGSEA. This CDR3 has 14 residues. V lost 4 bases to trimming and J lost 4 bases; unmatched junction nucleotides: 5.

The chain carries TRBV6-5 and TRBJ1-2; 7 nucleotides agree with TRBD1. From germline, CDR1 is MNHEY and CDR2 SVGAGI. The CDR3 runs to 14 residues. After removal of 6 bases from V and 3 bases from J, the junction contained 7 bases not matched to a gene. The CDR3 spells CASSIGGFDYGYTF. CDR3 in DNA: TGTGCCAGCAGCATAGGGGGCTTCGACTATGGCTACACCTTC.

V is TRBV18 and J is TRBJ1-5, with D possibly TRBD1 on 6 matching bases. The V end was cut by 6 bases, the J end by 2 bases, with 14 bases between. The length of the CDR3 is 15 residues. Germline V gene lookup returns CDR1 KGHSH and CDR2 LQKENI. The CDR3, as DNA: TGTGCCAGCTCGTCAGGGGATTTCGGCAATCAGCCCCAGCATTTT. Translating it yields CASSSGDFGNQPQHF.

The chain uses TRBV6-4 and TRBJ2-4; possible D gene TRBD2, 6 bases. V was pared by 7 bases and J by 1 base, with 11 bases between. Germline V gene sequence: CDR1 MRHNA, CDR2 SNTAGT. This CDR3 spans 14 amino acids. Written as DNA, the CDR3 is TGTGCCAGCACCAAAAGCGGGGCCAAAAACATTCAGTACTTC. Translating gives CASTKSGAKNIQYF.

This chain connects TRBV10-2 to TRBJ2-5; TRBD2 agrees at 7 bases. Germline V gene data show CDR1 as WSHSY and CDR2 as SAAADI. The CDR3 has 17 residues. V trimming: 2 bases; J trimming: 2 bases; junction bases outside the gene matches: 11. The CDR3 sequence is CASSEGATGTTQETQYF. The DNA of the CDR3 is TGCGCCAGCAGTGAGGGGGCTACCGGGACTACACAAGAGACCCAGTACTTC.

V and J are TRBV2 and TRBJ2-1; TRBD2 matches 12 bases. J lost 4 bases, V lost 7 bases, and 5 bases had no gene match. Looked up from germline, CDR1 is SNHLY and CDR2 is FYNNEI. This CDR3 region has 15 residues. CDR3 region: CASKASGREYNEQFF. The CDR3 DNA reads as TGTGCCAGCAAGGCTAGCGGGAGGGAATACAATGAGCAGTTCTTC. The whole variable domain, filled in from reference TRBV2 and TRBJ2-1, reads EPEVTQTPSHQVTQMGQEVILRCVPISNHLYFYWYRQILGQKVEFLVSFYNNEISEKSEIFDDQFSVERPDGSNFTLKIRSTKLEDSAMYFCASKASGREYNEQFFGPGTRLTVL.

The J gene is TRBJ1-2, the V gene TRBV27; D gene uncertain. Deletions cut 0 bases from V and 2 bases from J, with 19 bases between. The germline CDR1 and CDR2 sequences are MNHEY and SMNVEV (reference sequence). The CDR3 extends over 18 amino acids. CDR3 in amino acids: CASSLSGLGGFSNYGYTF. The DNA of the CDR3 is TGTGCCAGCAGTTTATCAGGCCTTGGAGGGTTCTCCAACTATGGCTACACCTTC.

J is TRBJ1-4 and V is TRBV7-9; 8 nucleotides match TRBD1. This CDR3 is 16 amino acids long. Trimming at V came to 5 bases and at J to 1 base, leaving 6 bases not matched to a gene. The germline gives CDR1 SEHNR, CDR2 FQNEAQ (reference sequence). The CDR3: CASSPDRVGTNEKLFF. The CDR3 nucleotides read TGTGCCAGCAGCCCGGACAGGGTGGGAACTAATGAAAAACTGTTTTTT.

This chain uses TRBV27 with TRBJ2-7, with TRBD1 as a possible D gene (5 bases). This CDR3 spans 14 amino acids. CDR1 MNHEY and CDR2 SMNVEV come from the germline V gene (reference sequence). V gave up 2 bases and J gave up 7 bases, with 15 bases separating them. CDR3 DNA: TGTGCCAGCAGTTTAAGGGGCGCCCTCTGGGAGCAGTACTTC. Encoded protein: CASSLRGALWEQYF.

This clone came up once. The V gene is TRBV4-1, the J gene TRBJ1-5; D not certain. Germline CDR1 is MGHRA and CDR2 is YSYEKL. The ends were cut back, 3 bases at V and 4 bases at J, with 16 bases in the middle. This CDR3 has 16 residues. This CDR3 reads CASSQGGQIGNQPQHF. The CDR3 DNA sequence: TGCGCCAGCAGCCAGGGCGGGCAGATCGGGAATCAGCCCCAGCATTTT.

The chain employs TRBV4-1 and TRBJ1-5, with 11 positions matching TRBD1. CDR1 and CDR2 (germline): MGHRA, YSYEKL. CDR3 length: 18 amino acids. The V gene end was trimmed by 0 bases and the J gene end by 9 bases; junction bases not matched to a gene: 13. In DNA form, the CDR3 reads TGCGCCAGCAGCCAAGAATCGGGACAGGGGGTACAATCACGGCCCCAGCATTTT. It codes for CASSQESGQGVQSRPQHF.

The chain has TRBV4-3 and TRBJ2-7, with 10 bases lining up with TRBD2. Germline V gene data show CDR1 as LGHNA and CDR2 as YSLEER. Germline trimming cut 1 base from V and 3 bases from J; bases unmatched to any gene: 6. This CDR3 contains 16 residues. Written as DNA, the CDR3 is TGCGCCAGCAGCCAAGCCCTAGCGGGGGAGAACTACGAGCAGTACTTC. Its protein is CASSQALAGENYEQYF.

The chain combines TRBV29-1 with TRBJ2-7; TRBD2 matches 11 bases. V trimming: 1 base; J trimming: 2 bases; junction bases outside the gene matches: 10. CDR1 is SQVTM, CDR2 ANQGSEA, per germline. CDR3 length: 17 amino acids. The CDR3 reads CSVEGLAGGRGAYEQYF. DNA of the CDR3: TGCAGCGTTGAAGGGCTAGCGGGAGGACGGGGGGCCTACGAGCAGTACTTC.

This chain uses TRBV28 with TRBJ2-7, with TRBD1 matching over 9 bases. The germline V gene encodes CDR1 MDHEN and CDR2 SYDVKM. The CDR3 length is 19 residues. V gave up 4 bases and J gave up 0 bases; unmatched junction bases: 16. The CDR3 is CASSSPGTGRTRSSYEQYF. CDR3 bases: TGTGCCAGCAGTTCGCCCGGGACAGGGAGGACCCGAAGCTCCTACGAGCAGTACTTC.

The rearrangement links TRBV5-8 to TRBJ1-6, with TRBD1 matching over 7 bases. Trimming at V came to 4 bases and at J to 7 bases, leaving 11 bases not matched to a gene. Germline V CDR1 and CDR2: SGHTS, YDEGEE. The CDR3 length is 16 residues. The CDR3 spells CASSVLSGGWNSPLHF. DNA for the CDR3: TGTGCCAGCAGCGTCCTATCAGGGGGATGGAATTCACCCCTCCACTTT.

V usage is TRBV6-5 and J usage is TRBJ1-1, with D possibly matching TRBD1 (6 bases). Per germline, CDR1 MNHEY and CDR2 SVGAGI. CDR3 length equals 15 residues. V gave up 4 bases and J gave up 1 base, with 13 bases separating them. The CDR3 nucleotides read TGTGCCAGCAGTTCCGCCGGGGGGGCGAACACTGAAGCTTTCTTT. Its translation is CASSSAGGANTEAFF.

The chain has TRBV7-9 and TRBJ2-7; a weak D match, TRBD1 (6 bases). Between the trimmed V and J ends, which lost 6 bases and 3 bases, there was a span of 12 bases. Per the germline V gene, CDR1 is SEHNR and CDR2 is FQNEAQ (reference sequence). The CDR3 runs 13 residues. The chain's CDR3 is CASSTGHIYEQYF. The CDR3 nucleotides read TGTGCCAGCAGTACGGGACACATCTACGAGCAGTACTTC. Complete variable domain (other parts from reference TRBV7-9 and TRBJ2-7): DTGVSQNPRHKITKRGQNVTFRCDPISEHNRLYWYRQTLGQGPEFLTYFQNEAQLEKSRLLSDRFSAERPKGSFSTLEIQRTEQGDSAMYLCASSTGHIYEQYFGPGTRLTVT.